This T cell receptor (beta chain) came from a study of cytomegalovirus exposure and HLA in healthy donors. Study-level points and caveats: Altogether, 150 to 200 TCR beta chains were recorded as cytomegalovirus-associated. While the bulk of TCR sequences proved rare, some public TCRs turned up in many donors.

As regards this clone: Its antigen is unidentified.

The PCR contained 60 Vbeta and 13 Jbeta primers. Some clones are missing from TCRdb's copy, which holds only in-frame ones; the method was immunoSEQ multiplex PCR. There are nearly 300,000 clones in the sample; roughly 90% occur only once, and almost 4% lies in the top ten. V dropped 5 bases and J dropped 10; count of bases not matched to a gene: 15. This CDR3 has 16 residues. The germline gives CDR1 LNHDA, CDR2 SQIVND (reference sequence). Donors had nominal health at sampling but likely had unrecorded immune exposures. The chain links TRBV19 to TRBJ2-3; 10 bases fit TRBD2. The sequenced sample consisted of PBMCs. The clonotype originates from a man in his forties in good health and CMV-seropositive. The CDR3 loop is CASSPPPGTSVEAQYF. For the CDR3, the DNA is TGTGCCAGTAGTCCTCCTCCTGGGACTAGCGTAGAGGCGCAGTATTTT.